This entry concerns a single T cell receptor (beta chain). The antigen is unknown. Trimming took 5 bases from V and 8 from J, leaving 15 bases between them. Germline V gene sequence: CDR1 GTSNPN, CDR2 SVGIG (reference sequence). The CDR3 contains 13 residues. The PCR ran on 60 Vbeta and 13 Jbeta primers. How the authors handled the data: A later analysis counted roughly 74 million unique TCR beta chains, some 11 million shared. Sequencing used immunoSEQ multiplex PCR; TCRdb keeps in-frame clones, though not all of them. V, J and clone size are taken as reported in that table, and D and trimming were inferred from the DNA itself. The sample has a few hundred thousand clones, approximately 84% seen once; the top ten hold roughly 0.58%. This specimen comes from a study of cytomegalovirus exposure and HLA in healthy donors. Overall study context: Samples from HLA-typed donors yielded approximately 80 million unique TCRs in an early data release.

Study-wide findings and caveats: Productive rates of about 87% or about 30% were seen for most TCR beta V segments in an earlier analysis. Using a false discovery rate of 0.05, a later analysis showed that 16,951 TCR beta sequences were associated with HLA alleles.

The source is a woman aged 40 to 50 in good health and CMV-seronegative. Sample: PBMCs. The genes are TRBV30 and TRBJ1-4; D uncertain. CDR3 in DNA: TGTGCCTGGCTGGAGGCCCCCTCGGAAAAACTGTTTTTT. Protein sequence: CAWLEAPSEKLFF.